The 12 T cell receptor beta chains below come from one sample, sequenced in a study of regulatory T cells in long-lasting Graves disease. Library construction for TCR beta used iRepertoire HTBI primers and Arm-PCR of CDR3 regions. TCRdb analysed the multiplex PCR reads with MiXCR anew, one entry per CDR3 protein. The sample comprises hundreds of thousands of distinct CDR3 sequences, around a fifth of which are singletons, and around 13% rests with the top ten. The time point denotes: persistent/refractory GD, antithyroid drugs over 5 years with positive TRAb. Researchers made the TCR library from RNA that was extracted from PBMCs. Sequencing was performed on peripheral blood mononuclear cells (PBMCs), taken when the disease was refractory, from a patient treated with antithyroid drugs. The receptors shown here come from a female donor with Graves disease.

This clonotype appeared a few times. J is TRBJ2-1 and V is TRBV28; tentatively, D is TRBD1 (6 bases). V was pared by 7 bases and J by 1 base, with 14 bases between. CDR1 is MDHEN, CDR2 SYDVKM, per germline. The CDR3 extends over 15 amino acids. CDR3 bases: TGTGCCAGCATCGGGCAGGGGAAATCCTACAATGAGCAGTTCTTC. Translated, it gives CASIGQGKSYNEQFF.

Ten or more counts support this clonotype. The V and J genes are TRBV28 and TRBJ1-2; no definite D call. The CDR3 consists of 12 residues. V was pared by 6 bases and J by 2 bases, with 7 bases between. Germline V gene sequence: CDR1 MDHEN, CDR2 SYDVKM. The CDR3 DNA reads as TGTGCCAGCAGAGTTCAAAACTATGGCTACACCTTC. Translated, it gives CASRVQNYGYTF.

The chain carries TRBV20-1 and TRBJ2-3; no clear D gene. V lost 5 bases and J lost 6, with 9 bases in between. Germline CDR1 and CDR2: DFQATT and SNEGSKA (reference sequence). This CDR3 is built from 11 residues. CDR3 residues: CSAVIGDTQYF. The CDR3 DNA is TGCAGTGCTGTGATCGGGGATACGCAGTATTTT.

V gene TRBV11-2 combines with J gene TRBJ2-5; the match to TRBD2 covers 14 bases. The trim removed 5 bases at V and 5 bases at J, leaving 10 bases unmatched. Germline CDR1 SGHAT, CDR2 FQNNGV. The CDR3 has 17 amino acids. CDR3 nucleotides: TGTGCCAGCAGCAAGGGACTAGCGGGGGCCGGGGTGGAGACCCAGTACTTC. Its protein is CASSKGLAGAGVETQYF.

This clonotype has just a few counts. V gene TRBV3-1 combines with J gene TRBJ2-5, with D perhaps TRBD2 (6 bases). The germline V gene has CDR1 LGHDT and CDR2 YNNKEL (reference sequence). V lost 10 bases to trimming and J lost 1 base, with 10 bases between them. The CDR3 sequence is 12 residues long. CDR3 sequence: CATRRGQETQYF. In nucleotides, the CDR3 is TGTGCCACCCGGCGGGGCCAAGAGACCCAGTACTTC.

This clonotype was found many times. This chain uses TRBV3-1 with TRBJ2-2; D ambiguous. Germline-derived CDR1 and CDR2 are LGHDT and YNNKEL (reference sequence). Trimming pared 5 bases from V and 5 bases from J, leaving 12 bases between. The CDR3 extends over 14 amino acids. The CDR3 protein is CASSGVALTGELFF. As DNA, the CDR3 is TGTGCCAGCAGCGGCGTGGCGTTAACCGGGGAGCTGTTTTTT.

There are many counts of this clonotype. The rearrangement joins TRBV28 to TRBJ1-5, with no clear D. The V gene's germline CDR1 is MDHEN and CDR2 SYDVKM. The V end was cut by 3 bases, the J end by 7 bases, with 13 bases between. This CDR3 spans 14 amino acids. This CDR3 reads CASSFGAPAQPQHF. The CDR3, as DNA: TGTGCCAGCAGTTTTGGCGCCCCGGCCCAGCCCCAGCATTTT. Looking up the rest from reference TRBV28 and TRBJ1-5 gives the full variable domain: DVKVTQSSRYLVKRTGEKVFLECVQDMDHENMFWYRQDPGLGLRLIYFSYDVKMKEKGDIPEGYSVSREKKERFSLILESASTNQTSMYLCASSFGAPAQPQHFGDGTRLSIL.

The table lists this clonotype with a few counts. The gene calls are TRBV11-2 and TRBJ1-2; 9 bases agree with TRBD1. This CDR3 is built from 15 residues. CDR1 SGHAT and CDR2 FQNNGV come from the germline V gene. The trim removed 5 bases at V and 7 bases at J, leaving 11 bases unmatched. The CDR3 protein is CASSPIHRGPGGYTF. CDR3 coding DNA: TGTGCCAGCAGCCCTATACACAGGGGGCCCGGTGGCTACACCTTC.

Here the CDR3 DNA reads TGTGCCAGCAGCTTAGAGGGACAGTACACAGATACGCAGTATTTT. It translates to CASSLEGQYTDTQYF. The V and J genes are TRBV11-2 and TRBJ2-3; 7 bases fit TRBD1. The CDR3 spans 15 residues. Trimming took 0 bases from V and 2 from J; bases not matched to a gene: 2. The germline gives CDR1 SGHAT, CDR2 FQNNGV.

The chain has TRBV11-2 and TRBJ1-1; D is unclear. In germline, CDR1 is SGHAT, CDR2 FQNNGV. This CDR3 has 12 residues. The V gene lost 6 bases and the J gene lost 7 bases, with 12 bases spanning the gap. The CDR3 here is CASRIGGVEAFF. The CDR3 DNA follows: TGTGCCAGCAGGATCGGAGGCGTTGAAGCTTTCTTT.

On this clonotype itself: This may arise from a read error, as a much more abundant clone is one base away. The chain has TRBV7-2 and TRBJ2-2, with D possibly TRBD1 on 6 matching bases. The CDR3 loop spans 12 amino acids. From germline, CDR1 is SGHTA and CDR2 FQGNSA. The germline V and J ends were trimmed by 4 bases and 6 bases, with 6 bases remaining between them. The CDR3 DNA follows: TGTGCCAGCAGCTACAGGGCCGGGGAGCTGTTTTTT. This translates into CASSYRAGELFF.

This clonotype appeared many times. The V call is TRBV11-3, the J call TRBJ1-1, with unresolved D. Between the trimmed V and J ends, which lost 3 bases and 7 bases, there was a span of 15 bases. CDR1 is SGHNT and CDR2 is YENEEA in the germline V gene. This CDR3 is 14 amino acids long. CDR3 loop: CASSFQDPRYEAFF. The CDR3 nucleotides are TGTGCCAGCAGCTTTCAGGACCCCAGATATGAAGCTTTCTTT.